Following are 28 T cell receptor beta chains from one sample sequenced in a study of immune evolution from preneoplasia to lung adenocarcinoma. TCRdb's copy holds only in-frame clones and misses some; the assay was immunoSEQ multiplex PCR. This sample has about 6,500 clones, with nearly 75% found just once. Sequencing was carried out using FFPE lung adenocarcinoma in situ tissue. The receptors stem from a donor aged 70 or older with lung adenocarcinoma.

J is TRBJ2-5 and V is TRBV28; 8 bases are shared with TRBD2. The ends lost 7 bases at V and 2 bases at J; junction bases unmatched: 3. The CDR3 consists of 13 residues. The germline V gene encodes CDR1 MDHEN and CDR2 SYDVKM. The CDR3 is CASTRGGQETQYF. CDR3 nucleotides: TGTGCCAGCACCCGGGGGGGTCAAGAGACCCAGTACTTC.

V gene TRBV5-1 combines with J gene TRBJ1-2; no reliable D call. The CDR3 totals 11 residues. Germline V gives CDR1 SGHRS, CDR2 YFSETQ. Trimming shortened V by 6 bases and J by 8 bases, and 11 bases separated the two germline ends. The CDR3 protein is CASKGGSGYTF. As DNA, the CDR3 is TGCGCCAGCAAGGGTGGCTCGGGCTACACCTTC.

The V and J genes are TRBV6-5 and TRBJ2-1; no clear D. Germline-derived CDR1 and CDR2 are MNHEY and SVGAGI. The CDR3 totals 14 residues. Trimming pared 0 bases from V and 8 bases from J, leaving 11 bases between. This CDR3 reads CASSYSGFWDEQFF. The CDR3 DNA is TGTGCCAGCAGTTACTCGGGGTTCTGGGATGAGCAGTTCTTC.

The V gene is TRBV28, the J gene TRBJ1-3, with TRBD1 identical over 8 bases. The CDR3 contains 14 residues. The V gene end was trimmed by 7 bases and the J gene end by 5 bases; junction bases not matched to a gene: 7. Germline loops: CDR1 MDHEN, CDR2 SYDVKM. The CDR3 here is CASNRDRWRNTIYF. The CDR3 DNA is TGTGCCAGCAATCGGGACAGGTGGCGAAACACCATATATTTT.

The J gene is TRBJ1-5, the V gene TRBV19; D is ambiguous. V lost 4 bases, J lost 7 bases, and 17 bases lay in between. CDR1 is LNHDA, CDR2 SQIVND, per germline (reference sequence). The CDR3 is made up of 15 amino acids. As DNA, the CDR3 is TGTGCCAGTAGTAGGTCAGAAGAGGGAGGCCAGCCCCAGCATTTT. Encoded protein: CASSRSEEGGQPQHF.

The CDR3 loop is CASSPTGGDSPLHF. The CDR3 coding sequence is TGTGCCAGCTCACCGACAGGGGGGGATTCACCCCTCCACTTT. The chain joins TRBV18 to TRBJ1-6; 9 bases agree with TRBD1. J gave up 8 bases and V 3 bases, and 2 bases lay outside the gene matches. CDR1 KGHSH and CDR2 LQKENI come from the germline V gene. This CDR3 contains 14 residues.

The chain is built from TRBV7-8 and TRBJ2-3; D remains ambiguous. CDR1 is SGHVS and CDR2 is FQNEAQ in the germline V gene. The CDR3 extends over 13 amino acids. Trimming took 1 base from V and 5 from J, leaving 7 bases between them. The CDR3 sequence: CASSLVPVDTQYF. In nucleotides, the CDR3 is TGTGCCAGCAGCTTAGTCCCGGTAGATACGCAGTATTTT.

CDR3 DNA: TGCGCCAGCAGCTCGGATACAGGGACGCCGCAGTACTTC. Protein product: CASSSDTGTPQYF. V and J are TRBV5-1 and TRBJ2-7; D perhaps matches TRBD1 (6 bases). This CDR3 is 13 amino acids long. Germline assignment: CDR1 SGHRS and CDR2 YFSETQ. V lost 3 bases and J 9 bases, leaving 16 bases between the germline ends.

CDR3 DNA sequence: TGTGCTAGTGGTTTAGGCTACGAGCAGTACTTC. Translated: CASGLGYEQYF. This chain uses TRBV12-5 with TRBJ2-7; D not certain. CDR1 is LGHNT and CDR2 is FRNRAP in the germline V gene. Trimming pared 3 bases from V and 3 bases from J, leaving 3 bases between. The CDR3 extends over 11 amino acids.

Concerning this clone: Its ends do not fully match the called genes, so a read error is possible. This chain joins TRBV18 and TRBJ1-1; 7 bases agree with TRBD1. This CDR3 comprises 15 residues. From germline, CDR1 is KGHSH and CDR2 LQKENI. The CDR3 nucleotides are TGTGCCAGCTCACCTTCTCGACAGGGAGACACTGAGGCTTTCTTT. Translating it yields CASSPSRQGDTEAFF.

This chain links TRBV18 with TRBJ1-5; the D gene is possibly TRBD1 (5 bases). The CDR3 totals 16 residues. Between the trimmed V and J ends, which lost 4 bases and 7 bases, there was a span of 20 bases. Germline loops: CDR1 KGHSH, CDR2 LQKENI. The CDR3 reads CASSLYAGDGLQPQHF. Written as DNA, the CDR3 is TGTGCCAGCTCACTATACGCCGGGGACGGATTGCAGCCCCAGCATTTT.

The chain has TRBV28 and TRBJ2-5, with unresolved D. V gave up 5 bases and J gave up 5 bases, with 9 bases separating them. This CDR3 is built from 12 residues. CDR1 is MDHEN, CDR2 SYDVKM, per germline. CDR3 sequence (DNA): TGTGCCAGCAGTAAGCTACGGGAGACCCAGTACTTC. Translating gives CASSKLRETQYF. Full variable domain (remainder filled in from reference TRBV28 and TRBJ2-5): DVKVTQSSRYLVKRTGEKVFLECVQDMDHENMFWYRQDPGLGLRLIYFSYDVKMKEKGDIPEGYSVSREKKERFSLILESASTNQTSMYLCASSKLRETQYFGPGTRLLVL.

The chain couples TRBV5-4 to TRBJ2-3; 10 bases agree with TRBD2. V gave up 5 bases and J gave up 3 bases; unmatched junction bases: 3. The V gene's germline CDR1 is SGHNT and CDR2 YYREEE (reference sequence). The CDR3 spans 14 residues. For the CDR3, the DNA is TGTGCCAGCAGGTTGACTAGCGGGACAGATACGCAGTATTTT. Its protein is CASRLTSGTDTQYF.

The CDR3 region is CASSVGQDTQPQHF. Written as DNA, the CDR3 is TGTGCCAGCAGCGTAGGACAAGACACCCAGCCCCAGCATTTT. The chain has TRBV9 and TRBJ1-5, with unresolved D. The germline V gene has CDR1 SGDLS and CDR2 YYNGEE. The CDR3 loop spans 14 amino acids. The germline V and J ends were trimmed by 0 bases and 7 bases, with 11 bases remaining between them.

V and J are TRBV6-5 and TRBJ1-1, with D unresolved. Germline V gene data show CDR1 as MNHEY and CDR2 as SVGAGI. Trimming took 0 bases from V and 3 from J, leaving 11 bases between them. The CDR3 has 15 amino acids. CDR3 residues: CASSYSNWGHTEAFF. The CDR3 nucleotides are TGTGCCAGCAGTTACTCGAATTGGGGTCACACTGAAGCTTTCTTT.

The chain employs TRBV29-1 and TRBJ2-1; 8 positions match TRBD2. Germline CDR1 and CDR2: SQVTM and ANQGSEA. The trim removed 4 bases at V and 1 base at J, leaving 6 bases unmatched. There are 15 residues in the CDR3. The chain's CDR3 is CSVGSAGGSYNEQFF. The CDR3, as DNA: TGCAGCGTTGGTTCGGCGGGAGGTTCCTACAATGAGCAGTTCTTC.

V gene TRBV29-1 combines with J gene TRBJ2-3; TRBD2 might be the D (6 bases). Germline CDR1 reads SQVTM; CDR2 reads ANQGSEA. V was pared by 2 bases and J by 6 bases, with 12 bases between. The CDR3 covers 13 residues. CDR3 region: CSVESGSADTQYF. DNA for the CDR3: TGCAGCGTTGAAAGCGGGTCCGCTGATACGCAGTATTTT.

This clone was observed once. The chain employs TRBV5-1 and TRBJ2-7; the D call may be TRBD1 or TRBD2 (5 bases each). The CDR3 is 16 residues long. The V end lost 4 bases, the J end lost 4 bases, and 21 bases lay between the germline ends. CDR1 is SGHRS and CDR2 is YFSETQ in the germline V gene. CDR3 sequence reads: CASSPGTSRTLYEQYF. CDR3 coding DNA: TGCGCCAGCAGCCCAGGGACGTCCCGAACCTTATACGAGCAGTACTTC.

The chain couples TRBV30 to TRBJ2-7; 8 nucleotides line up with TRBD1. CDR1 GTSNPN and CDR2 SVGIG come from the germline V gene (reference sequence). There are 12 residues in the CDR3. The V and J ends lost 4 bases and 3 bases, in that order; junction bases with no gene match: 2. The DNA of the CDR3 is TGTGCCTGGAAAGACAGGGGCTACGAGCAGTACTTC. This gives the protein CAWKDRGYEQYF.

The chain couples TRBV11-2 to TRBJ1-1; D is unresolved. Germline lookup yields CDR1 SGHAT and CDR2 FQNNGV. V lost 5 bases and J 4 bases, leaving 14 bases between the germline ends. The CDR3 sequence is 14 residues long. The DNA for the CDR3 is TGTGCCAGCAGCCCAACAAGGACCAGCACTGAAGCTTTCTTT. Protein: CASSPTRTSTEAFF.

In DNA, the CDR3 is TGTGCCAGCAGTGTGAATGGACAGGGGAAAGCTTTCTTT. The encoded protein is CASSVNGQGKAFF. The V call is TRBV2, the J call TRBJ1-1; TRBD1 matches 9 bases. The ends lost 4 bases at V and 9 bases at J; junction bases unmatched: 6. Per the germline V gene, CDR1 is SNHLY and CDR2 is FYNNEI. The CDR3 extends over 13 amino acids.

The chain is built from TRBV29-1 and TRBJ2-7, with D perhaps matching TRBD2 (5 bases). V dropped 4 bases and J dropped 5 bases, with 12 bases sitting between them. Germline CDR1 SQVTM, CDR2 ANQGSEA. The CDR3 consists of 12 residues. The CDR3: CSVAGNRDEQYF. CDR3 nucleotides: TGCAGCGTTGCCGGGAACCGAGACGAGCAGTACTTC.

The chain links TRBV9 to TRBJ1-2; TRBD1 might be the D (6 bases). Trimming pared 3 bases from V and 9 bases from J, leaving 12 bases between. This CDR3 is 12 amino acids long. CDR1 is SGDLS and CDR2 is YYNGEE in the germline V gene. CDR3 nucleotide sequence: TGTGCCAGCAGCGCGGGGACAATTCGCTACACCTTC. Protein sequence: CASSAGTIRYTF.

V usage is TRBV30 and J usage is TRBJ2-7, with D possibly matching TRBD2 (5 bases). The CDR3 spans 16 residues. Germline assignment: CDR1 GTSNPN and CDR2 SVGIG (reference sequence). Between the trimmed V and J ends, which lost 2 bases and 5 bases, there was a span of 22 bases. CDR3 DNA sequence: TGTGCCTGGAGTTCCAAGGGTAGGGAGTGGGCGGACGAGCAGTACTTC. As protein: CAWSSKGREWADEQYF.

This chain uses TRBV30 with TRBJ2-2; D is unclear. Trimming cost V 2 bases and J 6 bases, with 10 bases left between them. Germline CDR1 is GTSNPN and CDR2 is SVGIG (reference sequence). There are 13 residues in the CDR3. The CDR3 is CAWSRAISGELFF. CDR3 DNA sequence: TGTGCCTGGAGTCGGGCTATATCCGGGGAGCTGTTTTTT.

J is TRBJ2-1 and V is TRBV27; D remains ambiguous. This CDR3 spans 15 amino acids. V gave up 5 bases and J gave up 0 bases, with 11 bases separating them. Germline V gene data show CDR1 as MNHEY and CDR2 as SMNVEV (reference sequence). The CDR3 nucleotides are TGTGCCAGCAGTCAGCCGGCAGGCTCCTACAATGAGCAGTTCTTC. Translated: CASSQPAGSYNEQFF.

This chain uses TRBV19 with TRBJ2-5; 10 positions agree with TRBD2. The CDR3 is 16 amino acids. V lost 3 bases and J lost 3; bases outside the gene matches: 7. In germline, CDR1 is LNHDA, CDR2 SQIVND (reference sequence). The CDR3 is CASSISLAGVEETQYF. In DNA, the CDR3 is TGTGCCAGTAGTATCTCCCTAGCGGGAGTCGAAGAGACCCAGTACTTC.

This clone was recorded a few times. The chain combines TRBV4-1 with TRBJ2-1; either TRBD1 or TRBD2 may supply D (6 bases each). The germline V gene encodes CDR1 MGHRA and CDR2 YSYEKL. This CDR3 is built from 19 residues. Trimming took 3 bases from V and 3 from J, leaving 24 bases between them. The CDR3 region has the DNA TGCGCCAGCAGCCATCCGGGACTCAAGCAAGGGGGTGACTACAATGAGCAGTTCTTC. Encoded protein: CASSHPGLKQGGDYNEQFF.